Following are 29 T cell receptor beta chains from one sample sequenced in a study of identical twins. Each CDR3 protein is one row after TCRdb ran MiXCR on the 5' RACE reads. The table includes some 330,000 distinct CDR3 sequences, about 9% detected once. Sequencing input: naive T cells sorted from blood. The receptors were gathered from a woman in her forties or fifties in good health.

This clonotype was seen at least ten times. The chain employs TRBV4-1 and TRBJ1-1; no reliable D call. This CDR3 has 12 amino acids. Germline lookup yields CDR1 MGHRA and CDR2 YSYEKL. With 4 bases removed from V and 4 bases from J, the gap between germline ends came to 7 bases. The CDR3 region is CASSLRPTEAFF. Here the CDR3 DNA reads TGCGCCAGCAGCCTACGTCCCACTGAAGCTTTCTTT.

The chain employs TRBV12-3 or TRBV12-4 and TRBJ1-1; no firm D call. V dropped 5 bases and J dropped 10 bases, with 14 bases sitting between them. The length of the CDR3 is 12 residues. The CDR3 protein is CASSAGGSRAFF. DNA for the CDR3: TGTGCCAGCAGTGCGGGCGGGTCGAGAGCTTTCTTT.

In this sample, this clonotype turned up many times. The V gene is TRBV10-1, the J gene TRBJ2-7; unclear D gene. V was clipped by 3 bases and J by 2 bases, with 5 bases between them. The CDR3 is made up of 12 amino acids. From germline, CDR1 is WNHNN and CDR2 SYGVQD (reference sequence). The CDR3 DNA reads as TGCGCCAGCAGTGATCAGACCTACGAGCAGTACTTC. It is translated as CASSDQTYEQYF.

The rearrangement links TRBV14 to TRBJ2-5; either TRBD1 or TRBD2 may fit D (5 bases each). V was clipped by 1 base and J by 4 bases, with 25 bases between them. The CDR3 has 19 residues. Germline CDR1 reads SGHDN; CDR2 reads FVKESK. The CDR3 sequence: CASSQGISPGPSWRETQYF. The CDR3, as DNA: TGTGCCAGCAGCCAAGGGATCAGCCCGGGACCCTCATGGCGAGAGACCCAGTACTTC. Supplemented by reference TRBV14 and TRBJ2-5, the full variable domain reads EAGVTQFPSHSVIEKGQTVTLRCDPISGHDNLYWYRRVMGKEIKFLLHFVKESKQDESGMPNNRFLAERTGGTYSTLKVQPAELEDSGVYFCASSQGISPGPSWRETQYFGPGTRLLVL.

The chain is built from TRBV20-1 and TRBJ2-3; D not certain. From germline, CDR1 is DFQATT and CDR2 SNEGSKA (reference sequence). Between the trimmed V and J ends, which lost 2 bases and 6 bases, there was a span of 18 bases. The CDR3 runs 15 residues. Written as DNA, the CDR3 is TGCAGTGCTAGACTGTTTTTGCCGGCCGGGGATACGCAGTATTTT. Its protein is CSARLFLPAGDTQYF.

This clonotype was seen a few times. The rearrangement joins TRBV20-1 to TRBJ2-3, with D unclear. The ends were cut back, 0 bases at V and 6 bases at J, with 7 bases in the middle. The CDR3 covers 12 residues. The germline gives CDR1 DFQATT, CDR2 SNEGSKA (reference sequence). CDR3 DNA: TGCAGTGCTAGAGATCGGTGGGATACGCAGTATTTT. It codes for CSARDRWDTQYF.

This clonotype has only a few counts. The rearrangement uses TRBV27 and TRBJ2-7; D remains ambiguous. The CDR3 covers 15 residues. The germline V gene has CDR1 MNHEY and CDR2 SMNVEV (reference sequence). V was clipped by 4 bases and J by 1 base, with 14 bases between them. The CDR3 DNA follows: TGTGCCAGCAGTTCTGACGGGTGGCAGTCCTACGAGCAGTACGTC. Encoded protein: CASSSDGWQSYEQYV.

This clonotype showed up many times. The gene calls are TRBV24-1 and TRBJ2-1; D might be TRBD1 or TRBD2, each matching 6 bases. The CDR3 contains 16 residues. V was trimmed by 5 bases and J by 5 bases, leaving 18 bases between them. The germline CDR1 and CDR2 sequences are KGHDR and SFDVKD. The CDR3 nucleotides are TGTGCCACCAGTGCCGCAGGATGGGGGGCAGACAATGAGCAGTTCTTC. This encodes CATSAAGWGADNEQFF.

This clonotype was recorded at least ten times. The V call is TRBV29-1, the J call TRBJ2-5, with 11 bases matching TRBD2. This CDR3 spans 15 amino acids. From germline, CDR1 is SQVTM and CDR2 ANQGSEA. With 3 bases clipped from V and 5 bases from J, the junction kept 8 bases outside the gene matches. The CDR3 spells CSVDTSGSGGETQYF. The CDR3 bases are TGCAGCGTTGATACTAGCGGGAGTGGAGGGGAGACCCAGTACTTC. Based on the CDR3 plus reference TRBV29-1 and TRBJ2-5, the full variable domain is SAVISQKPSRDICQRGTSLTIQCQVDSQVTMMFWYRQQPGQSLTLIATANQGSEATYESGFVIDKFPISRPNLTFSTLTVSNMSPEDSSIYLCSVDTSGSGGETQYFGPGTRLLVL.

This clonotype was observed a few times. This rearrangement joins TRBV12-3 or TRBV12-4 to TRBJ2-5; D gene uncertain. The CDR3 extends over 14 amino acids. The germline V and J ends were trimmed by 1 base and 5 bases, with 11 bases remaining between them. CDR3 in DNA: TGTGCCAGCAGTTTAGTCCCAGATCGGGAGACCCAGTACTTC. It encodes CASSLVPDRETQYF.

The V and J genes are TRBV6-1 and TRBJ1-1, with TRBD1 matching over 11 bases. The length of the CDR3 is 15 residues. With V trimmed by 5 bases and J by 4 bases, 6 bases remained unmatched. Germline CDR1 is MNHNS and CDR2 is SASEGT. The CDR3 sequence: CASSSGTGGGTEAFF. Here the CDR3 DNA reads TGTGCCAGCAGTTCCGGGACAGGGGGAGGCACTGAAGCTTTCTTT.

This clonotype has only a few counts. V and J are TRBV5-1 and TRBJ1-1; possible D gene TRBD1, 5 bases. V lost 3 bases, J lost 3 bases, and 9 bases lay in between. This CDR3 is 13 amino acids long. Germline CDR1 SGHRS, CDR2 YFSETQ. The CDR3 loop is CASSSQGHTEAFF. The CDR3, as DNA: TGCGCCAGCAGCTCTCAGGGACACACTGAAGCTTTCTTT.

This clonotype was recorded a few times. CDR3 sequence: CSASSDGDSTDTQYF. The CDR3 DNA is TGCAGTGCTAGTTCCGATGGGGATTCCACAGATACGCAGTATTTT. This chain joins TRBV20-1 and TRBJ2-3, with D unclear. Germline V CDR1 and CDR2: DFQATT, SNEGSKA (reference sequence). The CDR3 loop spans 15 amino acids. Trimming removed 3 bases from V and 2 bases from J, with 15 bases in between.

The chain combines TRBV6-1 with TRBJ1-1, with TRBD1 as a possible D gene (5 bases). Germline CDR1 MNHNS, CDR2 SASEGT. The V end lost 6 bases, the J end lost 2 bases, and 13 bases lay between the germline ends. The CDR3 is 14 amino acids. The CDR3 reads CASSARVGNTEAFF. Written as DNA, the CDR3 is TGTGCCAGCAGCGCCAGGGTGGGAAACACTGAAGCTTTCTTT.

This clonotype was found many times. The chain recombines TRBV18 with TRBJ2-1; D could derive from TRBD1 or TRBD2 (5 bases each). Germline V lookup: CDR1 KGHSH, CDR2 LQKENI. CDR3 length equals 14 residues. Trimming removed 6 bases at V and 9 bases at J, with 18 bases between. Here the CDR3 reads CASSPLGDQGEQFF. In nucleotides, the CDR3 is TGTGCCAGCTCCCCCCTAGGGGACCAGGGTGAGCAGTTCTTC.

In its sample, this clonotype was seen many times. The gene calls are TRBV12-5 and TRBJ1-5; D unresolved. The CDR3 totals 13 residues. Germline V lookup: CDR1 LGHNT, CDR2 FRNRAP. V was clipped by 4 bases and J by 4 bases, with 8 bases between them. The CDR3 DNA reads as TGTGCTAGTGGTTATGAAGAGAATCAGCCCCAGCATTTT. It translates to CASGYEENQPQHF.

This chain uses TRBV20-1 with TRBJ2-1, with D possibly TRBD2 on 6 matching bases. The CDR3 totals 14 residues. V lost 3 bases, J lost 6 bases, and 15 bases lay in between. Germline loops: CDR1 DFQATT, CDR2 SNEGSKA (reference sequence). The CDR3 coding sequence is TGCAGTGCTAGGGACGGGAGAGATGTCAATGAGCAGTTCTTC. It specifies CSARDGRDVNEQFF.

This clonotype has a handful of counts. The chain has TRBV6-6 and TRBJ2-3; 7 nucleotides align to TRBD2. Germline V gives CDR1 MNHNY, CDR2 SVGAGI (reference sequence). V trimming: 6 bases; J trimming: 2 bases; junction bases outside the gene matches: 5. This CDR3 spans 14 amino acids. The CDR3: CASSSGGTTDTQYF. The CDR3 DNA is TGTGCCAGCAGCTCCGGGGGGACCACAGATACGCAGTATTTT.

This clonotype came up a few times. The chain employs TRBV29-1 and TRBJ1-1; D remains unclear. The CDR3 length is 14 residues. Trimming took off 6 bases at V and 1 base at J, with 15 bases between the two ends. Germline V gene sequence: CDR1 SQVTM, CDR2 ANQGSEA. The CDR3 spells CSVGSPGANTEAFF. Written as DNA, the CDR3 is TGCAGCGTCGGGTCCCCGGGTGCGAACACTGAAGCTTTCTTT. Together with reference TRBV29-1 and TRBJ1-1, the CDR3 gives the full variable domain: SAVISQKPSRDICQRGTSLTIQCQVDSQVTMMFWYRQQPGQSLTLIATANQGSEATYESGFVIDKFPISRPNLTFSTLTVSNMSPEDSSIYLCSVGSPGANTEAFFGQGTRLTVV.

This clonotype was counted ten times or more. V and J are TRBV12-3 or TRBV12-4 and TRBJ2-5, with D tentatively TRBD1 or TRBD2 (5 bases each). V gave up 4 bases and J gave up 7 bases, with 19 bases separating them. The CDR3 consists of 15 residues. The CDR3 sequence is CASSSHGATTGTQYF. Here the CDR3 DNA reads TGTGCCAGCAGTTCACATGGGGCGACTACGGGGACCCAGTACTTC.

This clonotype has ten or more counts. The genes are TRBV10-3 and TRBJ1-1, with 8 positions matching TRBD1. This CDR3 contains 15 residues. Unmatched junction bases numbered 10, after V lost 6 bases and J lost 4 bases. From germline, CDR1 is ENHRY and CDR2 SYGVKD. The CDR3 loop is CAISIGQGGVTEAFF. CDR3 bases: TGTGCCATCAGCATAGGACAGGGAGGTGTCACTGAAGCTTTCTTT.

This clonotype showed up just a few times. V gene TRBV12-3 or TRBV12-4 combines with J gene TRBJ2-1; no firm D call. V gave up 2 bases and J gave up 10 bases, with 6 bases separating them. CDR3 length: 11 residues. The DNA for the CDR3 is TGTGCCAGCAGTTTAACTTGGGAGCAGTTCTTC. Its protein is CASSLTWEQFF.

The rearrangement uses TRBV27 and TRBJ1-1; D remains ambiguous. Germline CDR1 is MNHEY and CDR2 is SMNVEV (reference sequence). V lost 1 base to trimming and J lost 6 bases, with 9 bases between them. This CDR3 is 13 amino acids long. CDR3 sequence reads: CASSLLGGSEAFF. In DNA, the CDR3 is TGTGCCAGCAGTTTATTAGGAGGTTCTGAAGCTTTCTTT.

The chain has TRBV6-5 and TRBJ1-5, with D possibly being TRBD1 (6 bases). CDR1 is MNHEY, CDR2 SVGAGI, per germline. Trimming took 3 bases from V and 3 from J, leaving 9 bases between them. The CDR3 has 14 amino acids. The CDR3 DNA is TGTGCCAGCAGTTATAAGGGGGACAATCAGCCCCAGCATTTT. Amino acids: CASSYKGDNQPQHF.

Ten or more counts support this clonotype. V gene TRBV5-1 combines with J gene TRBJ2-3, with D possibly being TRBD1 or TRBD2 (6 bases each). V gave up 4 bases and J gave up 6 bases, with 15 bases separating them. The CDR3 has 14 residues. The germline V gene has CDR1 SGHRS and CDR2 YFSETQ. CDR3 loop: CASSRTGARDTQYF. DNA for the CDR3: TGCGCCAGCAGCCGGACGGGGGCACGGGATACGCAGTATTTT. Together with reference TRBV5-1 and TRBJ2-3, the CDR3 gives the full variable domain: KAGVTQTPRYLIKTRGQQVTLSCSPISGHRSVSWYQQTPGQGLQFLFEYFSETQRNKGNFPGRFSGRQFSNSRSEMNVSTLELGDSALYLCASSRTGARDTQYFGPGTRLTVL.

This clonotype has only a few counts. The chain joins TRBV20-1 to TRBJ2-1, with 7 bases aligning to TRBD2. The CDR3 has 15 residues. With 6 bases clipped from V and 4 bases from J, the junction kept 12 bases outside the gene matches. Per germline, CDR1 DFQATT and CDR2 SNEGSKA (reference sequence). CDR3 protein: CSALDLAETYNEQFF. In DNA form, the CDR3 reads TGCAGTGCCCTAGACCTAGCGGAGACGTACAATGAGCAGTTCTTC.

There are a few counts of this clonotype. The V gene is TRBV20-1, the J gene TRBJ2-1; D is undetermined. Germline values: CDR1 DFQATT, CDR2 SNEGSKA (reference sequence). The CDR3 totals 10 residues. Trimming removed 5 bases at V and 4 bases at J, with 3 bases between. DNA for the CDR3: TGCAGTGCTCCTTACAATGAGCAGTTCTTC. Encoded protein: CSAPYNEQFF.

In this sample, this clonotype turned up many times. This chain connects TRBV15 to TRBJ1-4; 9 bases map to TRBD1. Trimming took 2 bases from V and 7 from J; bases not matched to a gene: 8. The CDR3 length is 16 residues. Germline loops: CDR1 LNHNV, CDR2 YYDKDF (reference sequence). The CDR3: CATSRTIQGAGEKLFF. The CDR3 DNA reads as TGTGCCACCAGCAGAACCATACAGGGGGCGGGTGAAAAACTGTTTTTT.

The chain links TRBV5-1 to TRBJ1-1; weak D call: TRBD1 (6 bases). Germline-derived CDR1 and CDR2 are SGHRS and YFSETQ. The CDR3 contains 15 residues. Trimming took 4 bases from V and 3 from J, leaving 16 bases between them. The CDR3 spells CASSHQGQADTEAFF. CDR3 in DNA: TGCGCCAGCAGCCACCAGGGGCAGGCGGACACTGAAGCTTTCTTT.